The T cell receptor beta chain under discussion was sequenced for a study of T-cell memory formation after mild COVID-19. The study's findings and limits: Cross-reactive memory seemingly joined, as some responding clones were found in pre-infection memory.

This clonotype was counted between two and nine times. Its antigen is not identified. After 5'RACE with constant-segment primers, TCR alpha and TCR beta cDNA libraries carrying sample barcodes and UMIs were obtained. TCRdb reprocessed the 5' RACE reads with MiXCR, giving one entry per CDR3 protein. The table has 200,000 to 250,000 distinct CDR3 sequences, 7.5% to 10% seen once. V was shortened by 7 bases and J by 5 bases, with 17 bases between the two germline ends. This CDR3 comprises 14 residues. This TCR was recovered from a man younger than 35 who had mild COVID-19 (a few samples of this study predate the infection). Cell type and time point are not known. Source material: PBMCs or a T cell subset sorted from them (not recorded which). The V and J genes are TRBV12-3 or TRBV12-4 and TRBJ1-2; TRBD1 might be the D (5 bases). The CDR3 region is CASTRGGVRYGYTF. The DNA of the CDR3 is TGTGCCAGCACCCGGGGGGGTGTGCGGTATGGCTACACCTTC.